This T cell receptor (beta chain) came from a study of early T cells in non-severe SARS-CoV-2 infection. This CDR3 has 20 amino acids. Germline CDR1 reads ENHRY; CDR2 reads SYGVKD. V shed 4 bases and J 0 bases; nucleotides not matched to a gene: 18. Unique molecular identifier tags were affixed to discrete cDNA molecules. TCRdb passed the 5' RACE reads through MiXCR, listing each CDR3 protein once. The table lists approximately 70,000 distinct CDR3 sequences, less than 15% of them singletons, with 15% in the top ten. V usage is TRBV10-3 and J usage is TRBJ2-1; 7 nucleotides align to TRBD2. The sequence was obtained from an adult who was a healthcare worker with PCR-confirmed SARS-CoV-2 infection or an uninfected control (not recorded which). The donor label of this sample is uncertain. The source material was whole blood, sampled at baseline. As DNA, the CDR3 is TGTGCCATCAGTGTTTCTCCGCGGGAGTCCATTATAAGCTCCTACAATGAGCAGTTCTTC. Translation: CAISVSPRESIISSYNEQFF.